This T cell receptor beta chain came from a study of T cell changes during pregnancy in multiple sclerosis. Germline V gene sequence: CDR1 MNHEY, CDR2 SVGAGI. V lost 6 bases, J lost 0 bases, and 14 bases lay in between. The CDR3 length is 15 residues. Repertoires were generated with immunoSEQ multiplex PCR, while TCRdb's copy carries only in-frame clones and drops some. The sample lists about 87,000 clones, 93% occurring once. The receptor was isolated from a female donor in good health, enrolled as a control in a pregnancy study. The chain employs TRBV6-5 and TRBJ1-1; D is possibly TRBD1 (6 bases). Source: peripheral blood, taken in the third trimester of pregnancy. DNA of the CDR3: TGTGCCAGCAGGAATTTGGGGGCTCTGAACACTGAAGCTTTCTTT. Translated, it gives CASRNLGALNTEAFF.